This T cell receptor beta chain was identified during a study of T cell repertoires in ileal Crohn's disease. The CDR3 sequence is 11 residues long. CDR1 MNHNY and CDR2 SVGAGI come from the germline V gene (reference sequence). The ends lost 8 bases at V and 8 bases at J; junction bases unmatched: 4. The assay was immunoSEQ multiplex PCR, and TCRdb's table has in-frame clones only and misses some. The repertoire has more than 4,000 clones, about 80% of them found once; the top ten carry roughly 15%. The sample holds a few counts of this clone. This chain connects TRBV6-6 to TRBJ1-2, with 8 bases identical to TRBD1. The TCR comes from an adult with Crohn's disease. The sequenced material came from ileal tissue. CDR3 in DNA: TGTGCCAGCGGACAGGGACGAGGCTACACCTTC. Its protein product is CASGQGRGYTF.